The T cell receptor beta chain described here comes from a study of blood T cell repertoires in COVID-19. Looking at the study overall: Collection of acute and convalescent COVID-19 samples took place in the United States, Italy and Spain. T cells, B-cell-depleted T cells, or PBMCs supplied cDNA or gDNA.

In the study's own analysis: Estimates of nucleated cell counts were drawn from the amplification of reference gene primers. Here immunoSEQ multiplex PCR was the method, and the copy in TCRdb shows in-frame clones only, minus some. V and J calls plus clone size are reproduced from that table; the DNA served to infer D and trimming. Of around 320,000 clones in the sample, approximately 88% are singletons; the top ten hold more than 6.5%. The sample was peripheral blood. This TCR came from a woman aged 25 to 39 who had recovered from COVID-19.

Here the CDR3 DNA reads TGTGCCAGCAGCCAAGATTGGAGACCCCAAGAGACCCAGTACTTC. Its translation: CASSQDWRPQETQYF. This chain links TRBV3-1 (or the pseudogene TRBV3-2) with TRBJ2-5; D is uncertain. CDR3 length equals 15 residues. V was pared by 0 bases and J by 1 base, with 9 bases between. Germline V gene sequence: CDR1 LGHDT, CDR2 YNNKEL (reference sequence).